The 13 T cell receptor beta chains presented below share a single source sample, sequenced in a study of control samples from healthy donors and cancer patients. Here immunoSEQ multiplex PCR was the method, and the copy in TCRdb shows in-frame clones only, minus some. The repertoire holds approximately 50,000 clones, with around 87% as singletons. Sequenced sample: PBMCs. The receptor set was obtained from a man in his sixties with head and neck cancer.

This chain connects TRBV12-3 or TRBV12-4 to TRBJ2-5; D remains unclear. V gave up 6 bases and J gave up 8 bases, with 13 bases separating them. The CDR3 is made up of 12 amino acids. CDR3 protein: CASRDQRGTQYF. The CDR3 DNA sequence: TGTGCCAGCAGAGACCAACGTGGTACCCAGTACTTC.

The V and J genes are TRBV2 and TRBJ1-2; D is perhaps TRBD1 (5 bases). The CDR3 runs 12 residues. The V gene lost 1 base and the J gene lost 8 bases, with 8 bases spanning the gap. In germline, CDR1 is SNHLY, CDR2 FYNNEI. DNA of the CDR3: TGTGCCAGCAGTGAAGGGACACTCGGCTACACCTTC. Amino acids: CASSEGTLGYTF.

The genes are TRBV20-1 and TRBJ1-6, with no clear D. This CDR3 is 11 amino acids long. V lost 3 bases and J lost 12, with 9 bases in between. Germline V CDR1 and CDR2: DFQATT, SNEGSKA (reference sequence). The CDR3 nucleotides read TGCAGTGCTAGTCGAGCCGGACCCCTCCACTTT. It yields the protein CSASRAGPLHF.

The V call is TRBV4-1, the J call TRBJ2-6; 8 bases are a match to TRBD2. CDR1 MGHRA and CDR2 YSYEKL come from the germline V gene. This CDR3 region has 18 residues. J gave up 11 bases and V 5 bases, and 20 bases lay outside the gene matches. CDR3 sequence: CASSIRRGISGNRDVLTF. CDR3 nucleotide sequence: TGCGCCAGCAGCATACGGAGAGGGATTAGCGGGAATCGAGACGTCCTGACTTTC.

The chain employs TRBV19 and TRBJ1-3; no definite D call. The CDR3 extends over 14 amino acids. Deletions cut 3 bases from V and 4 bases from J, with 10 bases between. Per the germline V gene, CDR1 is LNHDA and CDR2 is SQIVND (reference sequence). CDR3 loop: CASSMEATGNTIYF. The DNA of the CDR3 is TGTGCCAGTAGTATGGAGGCAACCGGAAACACCATATATTTT.

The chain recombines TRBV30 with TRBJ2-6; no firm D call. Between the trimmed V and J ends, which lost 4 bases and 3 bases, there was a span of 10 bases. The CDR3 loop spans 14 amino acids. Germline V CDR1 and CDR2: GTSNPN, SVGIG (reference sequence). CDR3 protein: CAWMLGYGANVLTF. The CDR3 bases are TGTGCCTGGATGTTGGGGTATGGGGCCAACGTCCTGACTTTC.

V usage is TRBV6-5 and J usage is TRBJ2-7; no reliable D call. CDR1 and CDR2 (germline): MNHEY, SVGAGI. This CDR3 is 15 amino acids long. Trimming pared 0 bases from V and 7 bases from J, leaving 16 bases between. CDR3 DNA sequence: TGTGCCAGCAGTTACTCTTGGACGCCCGGTGGGGAGCAGTACTTC. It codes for CASSYSWTPGGEQYF.

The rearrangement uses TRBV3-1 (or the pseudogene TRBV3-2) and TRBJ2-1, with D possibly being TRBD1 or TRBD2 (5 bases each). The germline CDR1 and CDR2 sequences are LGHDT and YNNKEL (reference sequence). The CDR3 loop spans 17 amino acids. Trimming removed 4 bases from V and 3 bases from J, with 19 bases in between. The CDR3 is CASSLYGASRDYNEQFF. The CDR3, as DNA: TGTGCCAGCAGCCTCTACGGGGCTTCTAGGGACTACAATGAGCAGTTCTTC.

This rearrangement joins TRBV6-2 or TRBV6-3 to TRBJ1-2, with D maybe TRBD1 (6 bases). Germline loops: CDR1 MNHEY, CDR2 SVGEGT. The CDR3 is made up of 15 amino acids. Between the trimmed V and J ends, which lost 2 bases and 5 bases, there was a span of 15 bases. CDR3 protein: CASSYMGTLNYGYTF. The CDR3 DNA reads TGTGCCAGCAGTTACATGGGGACACTGAATTATGGCTACACCTTC.

The CDR3 nucleotides read TGTGCCAGCAGTTACGGAAACCAGGGAGAGATTGAAGCTTTCTTT. Translation: CASSYGNQGEIEAFF. This chain uses TRBV6-2 or TRBV6-3 with TRBJ1-1; possible D gene TRBD1, 5 bases. The V and J ends lost 2 bases and 7 bases respectively, with 17 bases between them. The CDR3 totals 15 residues. CDR1 is MNHEY and CDR2 is SVGEGT in the germline V gene.

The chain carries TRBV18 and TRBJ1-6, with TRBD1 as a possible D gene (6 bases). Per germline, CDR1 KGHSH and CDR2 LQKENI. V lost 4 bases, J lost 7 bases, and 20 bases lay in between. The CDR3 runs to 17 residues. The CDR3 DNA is TGTGCCAGCTCACAGGGGCAACGGGGGGCCGGGAATTCACCCCTCCACTTT. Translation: CASSQGQRGAGNSPLHF.

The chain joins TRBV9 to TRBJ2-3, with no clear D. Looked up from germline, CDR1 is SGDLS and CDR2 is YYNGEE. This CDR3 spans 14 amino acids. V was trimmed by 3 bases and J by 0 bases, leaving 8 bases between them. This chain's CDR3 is CASSADGSTDTQYF. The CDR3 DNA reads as TGTGCCAGCAGCGCCGACGGAAGCACAGATACGCAGTATTTT.

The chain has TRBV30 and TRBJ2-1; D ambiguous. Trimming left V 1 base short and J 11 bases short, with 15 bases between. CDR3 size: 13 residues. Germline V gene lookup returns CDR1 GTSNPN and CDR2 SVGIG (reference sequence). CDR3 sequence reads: CAWSAQESLKQFF. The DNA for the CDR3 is TGTGCCTGGAGTGCCCAGGAGAGCCTTAAGCAGTTCTTC.